The clone carrying this T cell receptor (beta chain) was counted only a few times. The data originate from a study of T cells in Graves' hyperthyroidism and ophthalmopathy. Trimming removed 0 bases at V and 3 bases at J, with 9 bases between. CDR1 and CDR2 from the germline V gene are SGDLS and YYNGEE. There are 14 residues in the CDR3. It was RNA transcripts that yielded the amplified TCR beta CDR3 regions. HTBI primers were used for first-round RT-PCR of the TCR CDR3. From the multiplex PCR reads, TCRdb called clonotypes with MiXCR, one entry per CDR3 protein. The data contain roughly 580,000 distinct CDR3 sequences, 46% of them seen just once; the ten biggest clones take up roughly 8.2%.

The source of this sequence is a woman in her late teens or twenties with Graves' hyperthyroidism. The J gene is TRBJ1-1, the V gene TRBV9; no clear D gene. Sequencing used peripheral blood or thyroid tissue (not recorded which). The CDR3 DNA sequence: TGTGCCAGCAGCGTAGAACACAAAGACACTGAAGCTTTCTTT. Amino acids: CASSVEHKDTEAFF.